The clone carrying this T cell receptor beta chain came up a few times. The antigen is undetermined. A second roughly 7 to 12 cycle PCR used barcoded and J-beta primers. TCRdb reprocessed the 5' RACE reads via MiXCR and lists one record per CDR3 protein. The data show 1.5 million to 2 million distinct CDR3 sequences, about two fifths seen once. With 5 bases removed from V and 1 base from J, the gap between germline ends came to 12 bases. Germline CDR1 and CDR2: LNHNV and YYDKDF (reference sequence). The CDR3 consists of 14 residues. Samples had at least 7 million PBMCs isolated from them. This specimen belongs to a study of blood T cells in healthy people across ages. Study observations and caveats: Unsorted PBMCs blocked a conclusive comparison of naive and antigen-experienced cells.

The sequenced material came from blood. This chain links TRBV15 with TRBJ2-7; D possibly corresponds to TRBD1 (5 bases). The TCR was taken from a human donor in good health. This chain's CDR3 is CATSSWTPSYEQYF. CDR3 bases: TGTGCCACCAGCTCCTGGACACCATCCTACGAGCAGTACTTC.